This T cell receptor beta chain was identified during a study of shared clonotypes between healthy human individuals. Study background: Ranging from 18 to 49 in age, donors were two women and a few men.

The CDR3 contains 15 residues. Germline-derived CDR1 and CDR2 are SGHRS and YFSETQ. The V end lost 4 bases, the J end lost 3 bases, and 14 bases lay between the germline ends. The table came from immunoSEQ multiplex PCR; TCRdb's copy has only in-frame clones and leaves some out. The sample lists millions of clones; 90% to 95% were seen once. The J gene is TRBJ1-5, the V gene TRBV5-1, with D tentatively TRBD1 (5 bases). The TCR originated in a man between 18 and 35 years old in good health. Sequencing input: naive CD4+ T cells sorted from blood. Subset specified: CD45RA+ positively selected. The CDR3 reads CASSTGPGDNQPQHF. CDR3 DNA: TGCGCCAGCAGCACCGGCCCGGGGGACAATCAGCCCCAGCATTTT.